The sequence of this T cell receptor (beta chain) was determined in a study of a mutant IDH1 vaccine in newly diagnosed glioma. As for the study in general: It was radiotherapy, temozolomide, or both that patients received previously, with most receiving both.

Notes on this clone: Its cognate antigen is unknown.

This CDR3 has 17 amino acids. Trimming shortened V by 3 bases and J by 1 base, and 20 bases separated the two germline ends. CDR1 is SGHDT, CDR2 YYEEEE, per germline. Time point here: week 11, during vaccination. Every vaccination contained 300 ug of the mutant IDH1 20-mer peptide and was paired with topical imiquimod. Profiling relied on immunoSEQ multiplex PCR, and the TCRdb table lists in-frame clones only, not all of them. Of tens of thousands of clones listed, about 80% are singletons. The sequenced sample was PBMCs, obtained from a glioma patient whose treatment included an IDH1 peptide vaccine. The clonotype comes from a middle-aged man with glioma. This rearrangement joins TRBV5-6 to TRBJ2-7; D might be TRBD1 or TRBD2, each matching 5 bases. The CDR3 region is CASSSKRALDRSYEQYF. In nucleotides, the CDR3 is TGTGCCAGCAGCTCAAAGAGGGCTCTTGACAGATCCTACGAGCAGTACTTC.